These 3 T cell receptor beta chains were sequenced from one sample in a study of shared clonotypes between healthy human individuals. This table comes from immunoSEQ multiplex PCR, and its TCRdb copy is limited to in-frame clones, with some not included. Of 1.5 million to 2.5 million clones listed, around 96% were seen once; the top ten hold 1% to 1.5%. It was CD45RO-negative cells, positively selected for CCR7, that made up naive CD8 cells, with terminally differentiated effector memory CD45RA+ cells excluded. Input material: naive CD8+ T cells sorted from blood. The origin of the receptors is a man aged 18-30 years in good health.

This clone was counted between two and nine times. V and J are TRBV7-9 and TRBJ2-4; 9 nucleotides agree with TRBD1. Germline CDR1 SEHNR, CDR2 FQNEAQ (reference sequence). The CDR3 length is 16 residues. The V and J ends lost 0 bases and 3 bases, in that order; junction bases with no gene match: 3. The CDR3 protein is CASSLAPGQGKNIQYF. As DNA, the CDR3 is TGTGCCAGCAGCTTAGCGCCGGGACAGGGCAAAAACATTCAGTACTTC.

The chain joins TRBV13 to TRBJ2-3; tentatively, D is TRBD1 or TRBD2 (6 bases each). The germline CDR1 and CDR2 sequences are PRHDT and FYEKMQ (reference sequence). V lost 4 bases to trimming and J lost 0 bases, with 8 bases between them. The CDR3 is 14 residues long. CDR3 region: CASSSGASTDTQYF. DNA for the CDR3: TGTGCCAGCAGCTCGGGGGCTAGCACAGATACGCAGTATTTT.

V is TRBV11-2 and J is TRBJ2-3; a weak D match, TRBD2 (5 bases). The CDR3 totals 16 residues. The V end was cut by 5 bases, the J end by 6 bases, with 21 bases between. Germline V gene data show CDR1 as SGHAT and CDR2 as FQNNGV. The chain's CDR3 is CASSANPAENGDTQYF. The CDR3 nucleotides are TGTGCCAGCAGCGCGAATCCAGCGGAGAACGGGGATACGCAGTATTTT.